These 13 T cell receptor beta chains originate from one sample sequenced in a study of cytomegalovirus exposure and HLA in healthy donors. The PCR ran on 60 Vbeta and 13 Jbeta primers. The assay was immunoSEQ multiplex PCR, and TCRdb's table has in-frame clones only and misses some. The table lists about 130,000 clones, 79% of them singletons. The sequencing input was PBMCs. The receptors originated from a young man in good health and CMV-seronegative.

The chain is built from TRBV9 and TRBJ1-4, with 8 bases fitting TRBD1. From germline, CDR1 is SGDLS and CDR2 YYNGEE. The V gene end was trimmed by 3 bases and the J gene end by 8 bases; junction bases not matched to a gene: 9. The CDR3 consists of 15 residues. This CDR3 reads CASSGGQGPREKLFF. The CDR3 DNA sequence: TGTGCCAGCAGCGGAGGACAGGGACCTCGGGAAAAACTGTTTTTT.

This clone showed up just once. The V gene is TRBV21-1, the J gene TRBJ2-7; the table's D call, TRBD1, has no DNA check behind it. TRBV21-1 is a pseudogene. The length of the CDR3 is 14 residues. The CDR3 here is CASSTYSRGCEQYF. CDR3 DNA sequence: TGTGCCAGCAGCACTTACTCCAGGGGTTGCGAGCAGTACTTC.

V usage is TRBV4-1 and J usage is TRBJ2-3, with 7 bases matching TRBD1. J gave up 1 base and V 1 base, and 8 bases lay outside the gene matches. The germline CDR1 and CDR2 sequences are MGHRA and YSYEKL. The CDR3 is 17 residues long. The CDR3 DNA follows: TGCGCCAGCAGCCAAGCCCTCGACAGGGCGGGCACAGATACGCAGTATTTT. Its translation: CASSQALDRAGTDTQYF.

The chain uses TRBV30 and TRBJ2-3, with TRBD2 matching 8 bases. V was pared by 3 bases and J by 8 bases, with 13 bases of the junction left unmatched. CDR1 and CDR2 from the germline V gene are GTSNPN and SVGIG (reference sequence). The CDR3 length is 15 residues. The CDR3 is CAWRETMGTRGTQYF. The DNA of the CDR3 is TGTGCCTGGAGAGAAACTATGGGGACTAGAGGTACGCAGTATTTT.

This chain uses TRBV13 with TRBJ2-1, with 11 bases lining up with TRBD2. V lost 3 bases, J lost 5 bases, and 15 bases stayed unmatched. The germline V gene has CDR1 PRHDT and CDR2 FYEKMQ (reference sequence). The CDR3 contains 19 residues. CDR3 sequence: CASSLGGLAEGGRHNEQFF. The CDR3 bases are TGTGCCAGCAGCTTGGGGGGACTAGCGGAGGGTGGCCGTCACAATGAGCAGTTCTTC.

DNA for the CDR3: TGTGCCAGTAGGGAGGAGTATGGCTACACCTTC. It codes for CASREEYGYTF. The V and J genes are TRBV19 and TRBJ1-2, with no clear D. Germline V gene sequence: CDR1 LNHDA, CDR2 SQIVND (reference sequence). The CDR3 extends over 11 amino acids. V was trimmed by 6 bases and J by 5 bases, leaving 7 bases between them.

This clone appeared a single time. V usage is TRBV10-2 and J usage is TRBJ2-7; 10 bases map to TRBD2. The CDR3 is 16 residues long. Germline CDR1 WSHSY, CDR2 SAAADI. The junction had 8 bases not matched to a gene; V was cut back by 3 bases and J by 3 bases. CDR3 coding DNA: TGCGCCAGCAGTGAATTAGCGGGAGGTTTGCTCTACGAGCAGTACGTC. Translating gives CASSELAGGLLYEQYV.

The genes are TRBV5-5 and TRBJ2-5, with 9 bases identical to TRBD1. Losses at the gene ends were 0 bases for V and 4 bases for J; bases not matched to a gene: 7. Looked up from germline, CDR1 is SGHKS and CDR2 is YYEKEE (reference sequence). The CDR3 loop spans 16 amino acids. The CDR3 sequence is CASSLEDRGAGETQYF. CDR3 in DNA: TGTGCCAGCAGCTTGGAGGACAGGGGAGCCGGAGAGACCCAGTACTTC.

This clone was seen a handful of times. The CDR3 here is CASSTTGNTIYF. CDR3 nucleotides: TGTGCCAGCAGCACTACTGGAAACACCATATATTTT. The chain links TRBV28 to TRBJ1-3; D unclear. The CDR3 runs to 12 residues. CDR1 and CDR2 (germline): MDHEN, SYDVKM. Trimming removed 6 bases at V and 2 bases at J, with 5 bases between.

The rearrangement uses TRBV7-3 and TRBJ1-1; TRBD1 matches at 11 bases. Per germline, CDR1 SGHTA and CDR2 FQGTGA. J lost 0 bases, V lost 5 bases, and 8 bases had no gene match. The CDR3 length is 17 residues. CDR3 residues: CASSAGTGGRMNTEAFF. As DNA, the CDR3 is TGTGCCAGCAGCGCCGGGACAGGGGGACGAATGAACACTGAAGCTTTCTTT.

This clone occurred a few times. This rearrangement joins TRBV6-1 to TRBJ2-3, with a tentative D call TRBD2 (6 bases). Germline CDR1 and CDR2: MNHNS and SASEGT. The CDR3 covers 15 residues. Trimming took off 2 bases at V and 4 bases at J, with 13 bases between the two ends. The CDR3 coding sequence is TGTGCCAGCAGTGAAAGTCAAGGAGGGGCAGATACGCAGTATTTT. Protein: CASSESQGGADTQYF.

The rearrangement joins TRBV27 to TRBJ2-7, with 10 bases identical to TRBD1. This CDR3 comprises 15 residues. The germline CDR1 and CDR2 sequences are MNHEY and SMNVEV (reference sequence). The junction had 8 bases not matched to a gene; V was cut back by 6 bases and J by 3 bases. The CDR3 bases are TGTGCCAGCAGGCGGGGGACAGGGGAATTCTACGAGCAGTACTTC. This codes for CASRRGTGEFYEQYF.

This clone has just one count. This chain connects TRBV30 to TRBJ1-5, with D possibly being TRBD1 (5 bases). There are 13 residues in the CDR3. Germline V CDR1 and CDR2: GTSNPN, SVGIG (reference sequence). The V gene lost 3 bases and the J gene lost 4 bases, with 10 bases spanning the gap. This CDR3 is CAWRGAGNQPQHF. The CDR3 nucleotides read TGTGCCTGGAGAGGGGCCGGAAATCAGCCCCAGCATTTT.